These 20 T cell receptor beta chains originate from one sample sequenced in a study of blood T cells in healthy people across ages. Then a second PCR, running about 6 to 12 cycles, was carried out with a sample-barcoded 5' primer and a J-beta primer mix. Using its own MiXCR run on the 5' RACE reads, TCRdb lists one record per CDR3 protein. Among fewer than 2 million distinct CDR3 sequences, roughly two fifths were seen once, and the ten largest hold more than 20%. The sequencing input was blood. The receptors originated from a human donor in good health.

V usage is TRBV7-9 and J usage is TRBJ1-2; D uncertain. Looked up from germline, CDR1 is SEHNR and CDR2 is FQNEAQ (reference sequence). The CDR3 has 12 residues. The V end lost 1 base, the J end lost 6 bases, and 6 bases lay between the germline ends. In nucleotides, the CDR3 is TGTGCCAGCAGCTTAGACCTAAATGGCTACACCTTC. It encodes CASSLDLNGYTF.

The rearrangement links TRBV7-9 to TRBJ1-2; tentatively, D is TRBD1 (5 bases). Germline CDR1 SEHNR, CDR2 FQNEAQ (reference sequence). The CDR3 consists of 15 residues. Trimming pared 3 bases from V and 3 bases from J, leaving 14 bases between. The CDR3 loop is CASSFGGEADYGYTF. CDR3 coding DNA: TGTGCCAGCAGCTTCGGAGGGGAGGCGGACTATGGCTACACCTTC.

This clonotype was recorded at least ten times. This sequence joins TRBV20-1 and TRBJ2-3, with a possible D match to TRBD1 (6 bases). CDR3 length equals 14 residues. The V end lost 0 bases, the J end lost 5 bases, and 12 bases lay between the germline ends. CDR1 and CDR2 (germline): DFQATT, SNEGSKA (reference sequence). The CDR3 bases are TGCAGTGCTAGAGATCCAGGGGTAGGAGATACGCAGTATTTT. Its protein is CSARDPGVGDTQYF.

This clonotype was seen a handful of times. CDR3 loop: CASSFTYGAWGQYF. CDR3 nucleotides: TGTGCCAGCAGTTTCACATATGGGGCTTGGGGGCAGTACTTC. The chain carries TRBV12-3 or TRBV12-4 and TRBJ2-5; TRBD1 or TRBD2 may be the D gene (5 bases each). The V end lost 3 bases, the J end lost 11 bases, and 19 bases lay between the germline ends. This CDR3 is built from 14 residues.

The chain uses TRBV27 and TRBJ2-3; TRBD2 is a possible D gene (5 bases). Trimming pared 4 bases from V and 4 bases from J, leaving 12 bases between. In germline, CDR1 is MNHEY, CDR2 SMNVEV (reference sequence). The CDR3 loop spans 14 amino acids. The CDR3 protein is CASSSLLGSDTQYF. The CDR3 DNA reads as TGTGCCAGCAGTTCCCTACTAGGATCAGATACGCAGTATTTT.

This clonotype was recorded once. The chain uses TRBV6-2 or TRBV6-3 and TRBJ2-1; a possible D gene is TRBD2 (6 bases). The CDR3 has 15 amino acids. Between the trimmed V and J ends, which lost 2 bases and 2 bases, there was a span of 10 bases. Germline-derived CDR1 and CDR2 are MNHEY and SVGEGT. The CDR3 region has the DNA TGTGCCAGCAGTTACCTGGCGGGACCCTACAATGAGCAGTTCTTC. Translation gives CASSYLAGPYNEQFF.

Worth noting for this clonotype: Germline is not matched at one junction end, which may reflect a read error. The V call is TRBV13, the J call TRBJ1-1; D is unclear. This CDR3 has 14 residues. The germline gives CDR1 PRHDT, CDR2 FYEKMQ (reference sequence). The CDR3 loop reads CACSSLDARTEAFF. The CDR3 DNA reads TGTGCCTGCAGCTCCCTGGACGCCCGGACTGAAGCTTTCTTT.

This chain connects TRBV5-1 to TRBJ1-1, with a possible D match to TRBD1 (6 bases). Per germline, CDR1 SGHRS and CDR2 YFSETQ. The CDR3 runs 13 residues. V was trimmed by 8 bases and J by 5 bases, leaving 16 bases between them. The CDR3, as DNA: TGCGCCAGTCACAGGGCGGGTGGGACTGAAGCTTTCTTT. This gives the protein CASHRAGGTEAFF.

The sample holds a few counts of this clonotype. This sequence joins TRBV20-1 and TRBJ1-5; 7 bases fit TRBD1. Germline V gene data show CDR1 as DFQATT and CDR2 as SNEGSKA (reference sequence). V lost 0 bases to trimming and J lost 11 bases; unmatched junction nucleotides: 13. This CDR3 has 15 amino acids. CDR3 loop: CSAREVWDSKGAQHF. The CDR3 DNA reads TGCAGTGCTAGAGAGGTTTGGGACAGTAAGGGCGCCCAGCATTTT.

The rearrangement joins TRBV11-2 to TRBJ2-1; D is perhaps TRBD1 (5 bases). Trimming removed 1 base from V and 8 bases from J, with 18 bases in between. The CDR3 contains 16 residues. CDR1 and CDR2 (germline): SGHAT, FQNNGV. CDR3 bases: TGTGCCAGCAGCTTAGGTGGGGCAGGGCAGTTGGATGAGCAGTTCTTC. This gives the protein CASSLGGAGQLDEQFF.

This rearrangement joins TRBV7-2 to TRBJ2-1, with 8 bases matching TRBD1. In germline, CDR1 is SGHTA, CDR2 FQGNSA. With 4 bases clipped from V and 4 bases from J, the junction kept 9 bases outside the gene matches. The CDR3 totals 16 residues. CDR3 sequence reads: CASSYTAGTGYNEQFF. Written as DNA, the CDR3 is TGTGCCAGCAGCTACACCGCCGGGACAGGATACAATGAGCAGTTCTTC.

The CDR3 region is CASSMTGRIEKLFF. The CDR3 DNA reads TGTGCCAGCAGTATGACAGGGAGGATCGAAAAACTGTTTTTT. The rearrangement uses TRBV12-3 or TRBV12-4 and TRBJ1-4; TRBD1 matches at 7 bases. CDR3 size: 14 residues. Trimming took 5 bases from V and 8 from J; bases not matched to a gene: 8.

This clonotype has a handful of counts. This rearrangement joins TRBV7-3 to TRBJ1-1; 8 bases fit TRBD1. This CDR3 has 13 amino acids. The J segment lost 8 bases and the V segment lost 3 bases, leaving 5 bases of the junction unmatched. CDR1 and CDR2 (germline): SGHTA, FQGTGA. The CDR3 protein is CASSFTGGGEAFF. The CDR3, as DNA: TGTGCCAGCAGCTTTACAGGGGGGGGCGAAGCTTTCTTT.

The chain uses TRBV29-1 and TRBJ2-7; D is undetermined. The V gene's germline CDR1 is SQVTM and CDR2 ANQGSEA. This CDR3 comprises 14 residues. V lost 6 bases and J 0 bases, leaving 15 bases between the germline ends. CDR3 residues: CSVSPARSSYEQYF. CDR3 sequence (DNA): TGCAGCGTGTCCCCGGCTAGGAGCTCCTACGAGCAGTACTTC.

This rearrangement joins TRBV24-1 to TRBJ2-1; TRBD1 matches at 12 bases. After removal of 3 bases from V and 9 bases from J, the junction contained 17 bases not matched to a gene. The CDR3 loop spans 19 amino acids. The germline gives CDR1 KGHDR, CDR2 SFDVKD. For the CDR3, the DNA is TGTGCCACCAGTGATCCGGGAAGGTCTGGTGGGACAGGGGGCTTTGAGCAGTTCTTC. Its translation is CATSDPGRSGGTGGFEQFF.

This clonotype has only a few counts. One junction end does not reproduce the germline sequence, and a read error may be involved. The CDR3 DNA reads TGTAGTGCTGGGGAGGGTCAGAGGGCCTGGGGAGAGACCCAGTACTTC. Protein sequence: CSAGEGQRAWGETQYF. The genes are TRBV20-1 and TRBJ2-5; 7 bases align to TRBD2. The CDR3 has 16 amino acids. Germline V CDR1 and CDR2: DFQATT, SNEGSKA (reference sequence).

V gene TRBV25-1 combines with J gene TRBJ2-4, with a tentative D call TRBD2 (5 bases). CDR1 and CDR2 (germline): MGHDK, SYGVNS. The CDR3 is 14 amino acids. V dropped 9 bases and J dropped 1 base, with 13 bases sitting between them. The CDR3 DNA reads as TGTGCCAGTGGCCCCAGGAGGGCCAAAAACATTCAGTACTTC. Translating gives CASGPRRAKNIQYF.

This clonotype was counted only a few times. The chain is built from TRBV29-1 and TRBJ2-3; possible D gene TRBD1, 5 bases. The CDR3 totals 14 residues. Trimming pared 8 bases from V and 2 bases from J, leaving 17 bases between. The V gene's germline CDR1 is SQVTM and CDR2 ANQGSEA. CDR3 protein: CSSEPPTATDTQYF. The CDR3 DNA reads as TGCAGCTCAGAGCCCCCGACAGCCACAGATACGCAGTATTTT.

The rearrangement uses TRBV7-6 and TRBJ1-2; the D gene is possibly TRBD1 (6 bases). There are 15 residues in the CDR3. Trimming took 5 bases from V and 4 from J, leaving 17 bases between them. Germline lookup yields CDR1 SGHVS and CDR2 FNYEAQ. CDR3 DNA: TGTGCCAGCAGCACACTGGGGGCGGGTGGCTATGGCTACACCTTC. This codes for CASSTLGAGGYGYTF.

Concerning this clonotype: One end of the junction is discordant with germline, which a read error may explain. V and J are TRBV6-1 and TRBJ1-1, with D tentatively TRBD1 (5 bases). From germline, CDR1 is MNHNS and CDR2 SASEGT. This CDR3 contains 13 residues. DNA of the CDR3: TGTGCCAACACAGGTTCTGATTCCACTGAAACTTTCTTT. It yields the protein CANTGSDSTETFF.